This T cell receptor beta chain originates from a study of Ad26.COV2.S vaccination and SARS-CoV-2 variants. Across the study: A COV1001 Ad26.COV2.S trial-arm participant provided the sample. Dosing was one shot or two shots 56 days apart.

Repertoires were generated with immunoSEQ multiplex PCR, while TCRdb's copy carries only in-frame clones and drops some. The sample shows 400,000 to 450,000 clones, 92% of them seen only once. As for this clone: Its antigen is as yet unknown.

Treatment defined: over 15 received Ad26.COV2.S at low or high dose, single or two shots; about 5 received placebo; per-sample allocation not given. Each sample was drawn 63 days after the first injection (of vaccine or placebo). Vaccine was an Ad26 vector expressing Wuhan-strain SARS-CoV-2 spike. The study, taken as a whole, reports: Vaccine recipients showed a spike-specific TCR breadth that was higher than in placebo recipients.

This material consisted of peripheral blood, taken in a trial of Ad26.COV2.S vaccine versus placebo. The origin of this receptor is a person between 18 and 60 years old who received the Ad26.COV2.S COVID-19 vaccine or a placebo.

The CDR3 reads CASSQDGDSYGYTF. CDR3 nucleotides: TGCGCCAGCAGCCAAGATGGGGACAGTTATGGCTACACCTTC. V and J are TRBV4-3 and TRBJ1-2, with 7 nucleotides matching TRBD1. V shed 0 bases and J 5 bases; nucleotides not matched to a gene: 3. Per the germline V gene, CDR1 is LGHNA and CDR2 is YSLEER. The CDR3 covers 14 residues.